Listed below are T cell receptor beta chains from one sample, sequenced in a study of blood T cell repertoires in COVID-19. Sequenced by immunoSEQ multiplex PCR; TCRdb stores in-frame clones only, minus some. Of roughly 200,000 clones detected, around 90% appear once; the ten largest clones hold 2.7%. The material sequenced was peripheral blood. The receptors come from a man aged 40-55 years with active or convalescent COVID-19. Each CDR3 is given with its conserved first and last residue. The D gene is left open where the match is weak. Not every row has a clone size; where given, it reads once, few, many or a size class.

>.|TRBD1|TRBV6-1|TRBJ1-4
TGTGCCAGCAGTGAAAAAGGGGGCTATAATGAAAAACTGTTTTTT
CASSEKGGYNEKLFF
>.|.|TRBV29-1|TRBJ2-7
TGCAGCGTTGAGCAGGGGACCACCTACGAGCAGTACTTC
CSVEQGTTYEQYF
>few|TRBD2|TRBV9|TRBJ2-5
TGTGCCAGCAGCGTAGGGAGCGGGGGGGCAGGAGAGACCCAGTACTTC
CASSVGSGGAGETQYF
>.|.|TRBV10-2|TRBJ1-4
TGCGCCAGCAGTGGTACAAGCTTCTTACAGGAAAAACTGTTTTTT
CASSGTSFLQEKLFF
>few|TRBD2|TRBV6-6|TRBJ2-7
TGTGCCAGCAGTCTGGGGGGGTACTACGAGCAGTACTTC
CASSLGGYYEQYF
>.|.|TRBV6-1|TRBJ1-3
TGTGCCAGCAGTGGACGGGACCCGGGAGGTGGAAACACCATATATTTT
CASSGRDPGGGNTIYF
>.|.|TRBV28|TRBJ1-3
TGTGCCAGCAGTTTATTGGCAGGTACGGACACCATATATTTT
CASSLLAGTDTIYF
>.|.|TRBV28|TRBJ1-3
TGTGCCAGCCCACAGGGCCTCTCTGGAAACACCATATATTTT
CASPQGLSGNTIYF
>.|.|TRBV27|TRBJ2-2
TGTGCCAGCAGTCGTCACGGGTTACGGCCGAACACCGGGGAGCTGTTTTTT
CASSRHGLRPNTGELFF
>few|TRBD1|TRBV3-1/TRBV3-2|TRBJ1-5
TGTGCCAGCAGCCGACAGGGAAGCAATCAGCCCCAGCATTTT
CASSRQGSNQPQHF
>.|.|TRBV7-9|TRBJ2-2
TGTGCCAGCAGTCCGACTAACACCGGGGAGCTGTTTTTT
CASSPTNTGELFF
>.|.|TRBV11-2|TRBJ2-1
TGTGCCAGCAGCTTAGAAGCCTCAGGGAGGTACAATGAGCAGTTCTTC
CASSLEASGRYNEQFF
>.|TRBD2|TRBV20-1|TRBJ2-7
TGCAGTGCTAGTAGCGGGGGCCCCGGAGGGCAGTACTTC
CSASSGGPGGQYF
>.|.|TRBV2|TRBJ1-1
TGTGCCAGCACCCGTAACACTGAAGCTTTCTTT
CASTRNTEAFF
>.|.|TRBV18|TRBJ1-6
TGTGCCAGCTCACCACCGGCCGGGGGTTTGAATAATTCACCCCTCCACTTT
CASSPPAGGLNNSPLHF
>few|TRBD2|TRBV6-1|TRBJ2-1
TGTGCCAGCAGTGAAGTGGCGGGGGGGCCCGGTGAGCAGTTCTTC
CASSEVAGGPGEQFF
>.|TRBD1|TRBV28|TRBJ2-7
TGTGCCAGCAGTCCCCACCCTGACAGGGTCTACGAGCAGTACTTC
CASSPHPDRVYEQYF
>.|.|TRBV2|TRBJ1-1
TGTGCCAGCGCAAGGAGCACTGAAGCTTTCTTT
CASARSTEAFF
>.|.|TRBV30|TRBJ2-3
TGTGCCTGGAGGGACCCAGGGGCGGGGGCGGATACGCAGTATTTT
CAWRDPGAGADTQYF
>.|.|TRBV28|TRBJ2-1
TGTGCCAGCAGTACAGGGATTATGGATGAGCAGTTCTTC
CASSTGIMDEQFF
>.|TRBD1|TRBV27|TRBJ1-5
TGTGCCAGCAGTTTATCGTGGACAGGGGCCTCCAATCAGCCCCAGCATTTT
CASSLSWTGASNQPQHF
>.|TRBD1|TRBV9|TRBJ1-2
TGTGCCAGCAGCGCCCAGGGGGGACAGGGGGCGGGCTATGGCTACACCTTC
CASSAQGGQGAGYGYTF
>.|TRBD1|TRBV30|TRBJ1-2
TGTGCTTACAACAGGGGAAACTATGGCTACACCTTC
CAYNRGNYGYTF
>.|.|TRBV7-2|TRBJ1-1
TGTGCCAGCAGCTTAGGCGGGGCGAACACTGAAGCTTTCTTT
CASSLGGANTEAFF
>.|TRBD1|TRBV19|TRBJ1-2
TGTGCCAGTAGTACCCCCGGGACAGGGGATGGCTACACCTTC
CASSTPGTGDGYTF
>.|.|TRBV6-4|TRBJ1-5
TGTGCCAGCTCCCGTCGGAGACTCAATCAGCCCCAGCATTTT
CASSRRRLNQPQHF
>once|TRBD1|TRBV6-4|TRBJ2-1
TGTGCCAGCACCCGACAGGGGGACGCCAATGAGCAGTTCTTC
CASTRQGDANEQFF
>.|TRBD1|TRBV11-2|TRBJ1-3
TGTGCCGGCAGCCCCCGGACAGGGTCCAACACCATATATTTT
CAGSPRTGSNTIYF
>few|TRBD1|TRBV7-9|TRBJ1-1
TGTGCCAGCAGCTTAGGAGGGGGACAGGGGGCAAACACTGAAGCTTTCTTT
CASSLGGGQGANTEAFF
>.|TRBD1|TRBV4-3|TRBJ2-2
TGCGCCAGCAGAATGATGACAGGGGGCGGGGAGCTGTTTTTT
CASRMMTGGGELFF
>.|.|TRBV6-1|TRBJ1-3
TGTGCCAGCAGTGACCAGCGGGGCGCCATATATTTT
CASSDQRGAIYF
>.|TRBD1|TRBV5-1|TRBJ1-2
TGCGCCAGCAGCTCCGGGACAGGAGTGGATGGCTACACCTTC
CASSSGTGVDGYTF
>.|TRBD1|TRBV6-5|TRBJ1-1
TGTGCCAGCAGTTACGTGGGACAGGGGTTCACTGAAGCTTTCTTT
CASSYVGQGFTEAFF
>.|.|TRBV5-5|TRBJ1-5
TGTGCCAGCAGCTTATTTGGGGGAGGAAGCAATCAGCCCCAGCATTTT
CASSLFGGGSNQPQHF
>.|.|TRBV29-1|TRBJ2-7
TGCAGCGTTGTAGGCGACAAGGGGTCCTACGAGCAGTACTTC
CSVVGDKGSYEQYF
>.|TRBD1|TRBV19|TRBJ2-3
TGTGCCAGTACCAAACCAGGGACAGGCACAGATACGCAGTATTTT
CASTKPGTGTDTQYF
>.|TRBD1|TRBV28|TRBJ2-5
TGTGCCAGCAGCAGGGGACAGGAGCCCGGAGGCCAGTACTTC
CASSRGQEPGGQYF
>.|TRBD1|TRBV7-9|TRBJ2-5
TGTGCCAGCAGCGCCCGGACAGGGTTGGATGAGACCCAGTACTTC
CASSARTGLDETQYF
>once|TRBD1|TRBV15|TRBJ1-1
TGTGCCACCAGCAGACAGGGACAGGGGAGAACTGAAGCTTTCTTT
CATSRQGQGRTEAFF
>.|.|TRBV7-2|TRBJ2-1
TGTGCCAGCAGCGCAGGCGGGGGCTTTGAGCAGTTCTTC
CASSAGGGFEQFF
>.|.|TRBV11-2|TRBJ2-1
TGTGCCAGCAGCCCGGCGGGGGCAACGGGTGAGCAGTTCTTC
CASSPAGATGEQFF
>.|TRBD2|TRBV9|TRBJ2-1
TGTGCCAGCAGCGCCGGGACTACCGGGGGTGAGCAGTTCTTC
CASSAGTTGGEQFF
>once|TRBD2|TRBV3-1/TRBV3-2|TRBJ2-5
TGTGCCAGCAGTCCAAGCGGGACCAACAGCGAGACCCAGTACTTC
CASSPSGTNSETQYF
>.|.|TRBV19|TRBJ1-1
TGTGCCAGTAGTATACAGGGCTTGAACACTGAAGCTTTCTTT
CASSIQGLNTEAFF
>.|TRBD1|TRBV3-1/TRBV3-2|TRBJ1-3
TGTGCCAGCAGCCAAACCGGGACAGGTTTGACGGACACCATATATTTT
CASSQTGTGLTDTIYF
>.|.|TRBV2|TRBJ2-7
TGTGCCAGCACCCCGGGGGACAGACGAGCCTACGAGCAGTACTTC
CASTPGDRRAYEQYF
>.|.|TRBV6-5|TRBJ2-7
TGTGCCAGCAGGACAGGATCTTTAGGGGAGCAGTACTTC
CASRTGSLGEQYF
>.|.|TRBV7-2|TRBJ1-6
TGTGCCAGCAGCCAACGGACACCCCAAGACTCCTATAATTCACCCCTCCACTTT
CASSQRTPQDSYNSPLHF
>.|TRBD1|TRBV6-4|TRBJ1-1
TGTGCCAGCAGGTCGGACAGGGACCCTGGGGTCAACACTGAAGCTTTCTTT
CASRSDRDPGVNTEAFF
>.|.|TRBV28|TRBJ1-5
TGTGCCAGCAGTTTATTCCCGACAGGTAATCAGCCCCAGCATTTT
CASSLFPTGNQPQHF
>.|.|TRBV14|TRBJ1-2
TGTGCCAGCAGGGGCGGGGACTATGGCTACACCTTC
CASRGGDYGYTF
>.|.|TRBV18|TRBJ2-2
TGTGCCAGCTCACAACAACAGGGAACCCCCGGGGAGCTGTTTTTT
CASSQQQGTPGELFF
>.|.|TRBV3-1/TRBV3-2|TRBJ1-4
TGTGCCAGCAGCCAAGAAAGGGGAAATGAAAAACTGTTTTTT
CASSQERGNEKLFF
>.|.|TRBV6-5|TRBJ2-3
TGTGCCAGCAGTTACCCGGACTCTTCTAGCACAGATACGCAGTATTTT
CASSYPDSSSTDTQYF